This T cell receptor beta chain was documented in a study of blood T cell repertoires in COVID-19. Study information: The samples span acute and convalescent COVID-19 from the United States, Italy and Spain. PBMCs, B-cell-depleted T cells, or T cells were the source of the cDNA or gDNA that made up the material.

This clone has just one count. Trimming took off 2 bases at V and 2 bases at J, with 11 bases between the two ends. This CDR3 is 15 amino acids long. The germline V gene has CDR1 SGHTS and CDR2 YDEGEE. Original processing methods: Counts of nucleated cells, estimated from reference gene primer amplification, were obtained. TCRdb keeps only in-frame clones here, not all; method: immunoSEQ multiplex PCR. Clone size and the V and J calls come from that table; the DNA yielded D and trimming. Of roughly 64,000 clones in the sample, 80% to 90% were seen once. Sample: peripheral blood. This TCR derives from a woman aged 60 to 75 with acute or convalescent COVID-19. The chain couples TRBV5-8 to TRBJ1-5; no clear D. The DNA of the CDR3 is TGTGCCAGCAGCTTTCGGGGAGGACGCAATCAGCCCCAGCATTTT. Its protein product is CASSFRGGRNQPQHF.